Below, 20 T cell receptor beta chains from the same sample are listed, as sequenced in a study of blood T cell repertoires in COVID-19. Clones were sequenced by immunoSEQ multiplex PCR, and TCRdb holds only the in-frame ones, with some missing. The sample lists approximately 200,000 clones, about nine tenths occurring once. Material for sequencing was peripheral blood. The receptors originated from a man aged 25 to 40 with acute or convalescent COVID-19.

V is TRBV9 and J is TRBJ2-2; a weak D match, TRBD1 (6 bases). Trimming removed 2 bases from V and 4 bases from J, with 18 bases in between. The CDR3 is made up of 17 amino acids. The V gene's germline CDR1 is SGDLS and CDR2 YYNGEE. As DNA, the CDR3 is TGTGCCAGCAGCGTCGTAACCGGGACACTGACCACCGGGGAGCTGTTTTTT. Amino acids: CASSVVTGTLTTGELFF.

The chain uses TRBV19 and TRBJ1-2; 9 bases agree with TRBD1. The V and J ends lost 7 bases and 2 bases, in that order; junction bases with no gene match: 8. CDR3 length: 15 amino acids. The V gene's germline CDR1 is LNHDA and CDR2 SQIVND (reference sequence). The CDR3 is CASTTGTGPNYGYTF. For the CDR3, the DNA is TGTGCCAGTACCACCGGGACAGGGCCCAACTATGGCTACACCTTC.

The rearrangement links TRBV20-1 to TRBJ2-3; D ambiguous. Trimming stripped 5 bases from V and 5 bases from J, with 8 bases between. This CDR3 has 11 amino acids. CDR1 DFQATT and CDR2 SNEGSKA come from the germline V gene (reference sequence). The CDR3 region has the DNA TGCAGTGCTCTAGGTCTAGATACGCAGTATTTT. Protein product: CSALGLDTQYF.

This chain connects TRBV30 to TRBJ2-7, with 8 bases that match TRBD2. Germline V lookup: CDR1 GTSNPN, CDR2 SVGIG (reference sequence). The length of the CDR3 is 15 residues. Trimming removed 2 bases from V and 6 bases from J; junction bases left unmatched: 12. DNA for the CDR3: TGTGCCTGGAGTCAATCTAGCGGGTGGTTCCGCGAGCAGTACTTC. The encoded protein is CAWSQSSGWFREQYF.

V usage is TRBV19 and J usage is TRBJ2-3; the match to TRBD1 covers 10 bases. Germline V gene sequence: CDR1 LNHDA, CDR2 SQIVND (reference sequence). This CDR3 spans 15 amino acids. V lost 4 bases to trimming and J lost 3 bases; unmatched junction nucleotides: 4. This CDR3 reads CASSKDRGGTDTQYF. The CDR3 bases are TGTGCCAGTAGTAAGGACAGGGGGGGGACAGATACGCAGTATTTT. The complete variable domain, with remaining parts taken from reference TRBV19 and TRBJ2-3, reads DGGITQSPKYLFRKEGQNVTLSCEQNLNHDAMYWYRQDPGQGLRLIYYSQIVNDFQKGDIAEGYSVSREKKESFPLTVTSAQKNPTAFYLCASSKDRGGTDTQYFGPGTRLTVL.

V gene TRBV2 combines with J gene TRBJ2-3, with 7 nucleotides matching TRBD2. Trimming took 4 bases from V and 2 from J; bases not matched to a gene: 9. This CDR3 spans 16 amino acids. Germline V gene data show CDR1 as SNHLY and CDR2 as FYNNEI. In nucleotides, the CDR3 is TGTGCCAGCAGTGCGTATGGCGGGAGAACCACAGATACGCAGTATTTT. Its translation: CASSAYGGRTTDTQYF.

The chain carries TRBV7-3 and TRBJ2-5, with D perhaps matching TRBD2 (5 bases). V lost 4 bases, J lost 4 bases, and 10 bases lay in between. CDR1 and CDR2 from the germline V gene are SGHTA and FQGTGA. CDR3 size: 13 residues. The CDR3 region is CASSSSSGETQYF. The CDR3 DNA reads as TGTGCCAGCAGCTCATCAAGCGGAGAGACCCAGTACTTC.

This clone was counted a single time. The chain uses TRBV19 and TRBJ1-1, with D uncertain. The CDR3 loop spans 12 amino acids. Germline V gene sequence: CDR1 LNHDA, CDR2 SQIVND (reference sequence). V lost 10 bases to trimming and J lost 8 bases, with 17 bases between them. CDR3 sequence: CATQGGSIEAFF. The CDR3 DNA follows: TGTGCCACCCAAGGAGGCAGCATAGAAGCTTTCTTT. Based on the CDR3 plus reference TRBV19 and TRBJ1-1, the full variable domain is DGGITQSPKYLFRKEGQNVTLSCEQNLNHDAMYWYRQDPGQGLRLIYYSQIVNDFQKGDIAEGYSVSREKKESFPLTVTSAQKNPTAFYLCATQGGSIEAFFGQGTRLTVV.

As for this clone: The same CDR3 can be traced to other DNA sequences in this sample. The J gene is TRBJ1-2, the V gene TRBV9, with D maybe TRBD1 (5 bases). The germline V gene encodes CDR1 SGDLS and CDR2 YYNGEE. The CDR3 is 14 amino acids. With 0 bases removed from V and 1 base from J, the gap between germline ends came to 7 bases. The CDR3 protein is CASSVGQSNYGYTF. CDR3 DNA sequence: TGTGCCAGCAGCGTAGGACAGAGTAACTATGGCTACACCTTC.

The rearrangement uses TRBV5-3 and TRBJ1-1, with D perhaps TRBD1 (6 bases). TRBV5-3 is sorted into the ORF group, with uncertain function. There are 15 residues in the CDR3. The germline V and J ends were trimmed by 0 bases and 2 bases, with 11 bases remaining between them. The CDR3 nucleotides are TGTGCCAGAAGCTTGGTCAGGGGCCTAAACACTGAAGCTTTCTTT. This encodes CARSLVRGLNTEAFF.

This clone was recorded only once. The chain joins TRBV28 to TRBJ2-4; TRBD2 is a possible D gene (6 bases). V shed 11 bases and J shed 0 bases, with 14 bases lying between them. Looked up from germline, CDR1 is MDHEN and CDR2 is SYDVKM. CDR3 length: 14 amino acids. The CDR3 DNA sequence: TGTGCCGGATCCCGGGGGTTAGCCAAAAACATTCAGTACTTC. Translated, it gives CAGSRGLAKNIQYF.

V is TRBV30 and J is TRBJ1-2; D is unresolved. The V end lost 1 base, the J end lost 2 bases, and 5 bases lay between the germline ends. CDR3 size: 12 residues. CDR1 and CDR2 (germline): GTSNPN, SVGIG (reference sequence). Here the CDR3 reads CAWSANNYGYTF. In DNA, the CDR3 is TGTGCCTGGAGTGCTAACAACTATGGCTACACCTTC.

The J gene is TRBJ1-5, the V gene TRBV11-2; D is unresolved. Germline-derived CDR1 and CDR2 are SGHAT and FQNNGV. V lost 1 base to trimming and J lost 6 bases, with 19 bases between them. The CDR3 length is 17 residues. CDR3 protein: CASSLGAWEGARQPQHF. The CDR3 DNA reads as TGTGCCAGCAGCTTAGGAGCTTGGGAGGGCGCCCGTCAGCCCCAGCATTTT.

The chain has TRBV6-5 and TRBJ1-1, with D hard to call. In germline, CDR1 is MNHEY, CDR2 SVGAGI. V was clipped by 5 bases and J by 5 bases, with 9 bases between them. The CDR3 covers 12 residues. This CDR3 is CASSLPVTEAFF. The CDR3 region has the DNA TGTGCCAGCAGTCTCCCGGTAACTGAAGCTTTCTTT.

V and J are TRBV6-5 and TRBJ1-2; possible D gene TRBD1, 5 bases. The V end was cut by 5 bases, the J end by 5 bases, with 15 bases between. The CDR3 covers 14 residues. Germline V lookup: CDR1 MNHEY, CDR2 SVGAGI. For the CDR3, the DNA is TGTGCCAGCAGTCGGTACCGGGACTCTTATGGCTACACCTTC. Translation: CASSRYRDSYGYTF.

The chain combines TRBV19 with TRBJ1-1; TRBD1 matches at 11 bases. Germline lookup yields CDR1 LNHDA and CDR2 SQIVND (reference sequence). Unmatched junction bases numbered 3, after V lost 3 bases and J lost 6 bases. CDR3 length equals 14 residues. The CDR3 region is CASSMDRGLAEAFF. The CDR3 coding sequence is TGTGCCAGTAGTATGGACAGGGGGCTCGCTGAAGCTTTCTTT. Combining the CDR3 with reference TRBV19 and TRBJ1-1 gives the whole variable domain DGGITQSPKYLFRKEGQNVTLSCEQNLNHDAMYWYRQDPGQGLRLIYYSQIVNDFQKGDIAEGYSVSREKKESFPLTVTSAQKNPTAFYLCASSMDRGLAEAFFGQGTRLTVV.

The chain uses TRBV20-1 and TRBJ1-3; no firm D call. CDR1 is DFQATT and CDR2 is SNEGSKA in the germline V gene (reference sequence). CDR3 size: 10 residues. Between the trimmed V and J ends, which lost 5 bases and 4 bases, there was a span of 3 bases. CDR3 DNA: TGCAGTGCTCGGGGAAACACCATATATTTT. As protein: CSARGNTIYF.

The J gene is TRBJ1-6, the V gene TRBV27; unclear D gene. This CDR3 region has 13 residues. Germline CDR1 is MNHEY and CDR2 is SMNVEV (reference sequence). V was cut by 0 bases and J by 7 bases, with 4 bases left in between. The DNA of the CDR3 is TGTGCCAGCAGTTTATCGAGCAATTCACCCCTCCACTTT. Its protein product is CASSLSSNSPLHF.

The chain combines TRBV6-1 with TRBJ2-7, with D perhaps matching TRBD2 (5 bases). This CDR3 is 16 amino acids long. Germline V gives CDR1 MNHNS, CDR2 SASEGT. Trimming removed 3 bases from V and 0 bases from J, with 15 bases in between. The CDR3 DNA is TGTGCCAGCAGTGATCCCGACGTCGGACTCTCCTACGAGCAGTACTTC. Residues: CASSDPDVGLSYEQYF.

This CDR3 is CASSPTPSGTDTQYF. The CDR3 DNA sequence: TGTGCCAGCTCACCGACTCCCAGCGGCACAGATACGCAGTATTTT. The chain is built from TRBV18 and TRBJ2-3; D ambiguous. Germline V gene sequence: CDR1 KGHSH, CDR2 LQKENI. The CDR3 totals 15 residues. Trimming took off 3 bases at V and 1 base at J, with 11 bases between the two ends. Supplemented by reference TRBV18 and TRBJ2-3, the full variable domain reads NAGVMQNPRHLVRRRGQEARLRCSPMKGHSHVYWYRQLPEEGLKFMVYLQKENIIDESGMPKERFSAEFPKEGPSILRIQQVVRGDSAAYFCASSPTPSGTDTQYFGPGTRLTVL.